A selection of T cell receptor beta chains follows, all from one sample in a study of long-term antiretroviral therapy in people with HIV. Sequenced by immunoSEQ multiplex PCR; TCRdb stores in-frame clones only, minus some. The repertoire includes 15,000 to 20,000 clones, 80% to 90% of them detected once, and less than 9.5% sits in the top ten. Sequencing used unsorted PBMCs, obtained 4.2 years after starting antiretroviral therapy. Receptor source: a man aged 45-60 years with HIV. CDR3s include the opening cysteine and the closing phenylalanine or tryptophan. A D gene is named only where the DNA matches it firmly. Not all rows give a size; the values are once, few, many and, for expanded clones, a class.

cdr3_nt: TGTGCCAGCAAGCTAGGACTTACCTACAATGAGCAGTTCTTC; cdr3_aa: CASKLGLTYNEQFF; j_call: TRBJ2-1; clone_size: -; v_call: TRBV27; d_call: -
cdr3_nt: TGTGCCAGTAGTATTCCCTCCTATGGCTACACCTTC; cdr3_aa: CASSIPSYGYTF; j_call: TRBJ1-2; clone_size: -; v_call: TRBV19; d_call: -
cdr3_nt: TGTGCCAGCAGTTACGCCCTGGCCCCGGGGGACAATGAGCAGTTCTTC; cdr3_aa: CASSYALAPGDNEQFF; j_call: TRBJ2-1; clone_size: -; v_call: TRBV6-5; d_call: -
cdr3_nt: TGTGCCAGCAGACCGGGACAGGGGAACAATGAGCAGTTCTTC; cdr3_aa: CASRPGQGNNEQFF; j_call: TRBJ2-1; clone_size: -; v_call: TRBV11-2; d_call: TRBD1
cdr3_nt: TGCAGCGTTGAAGGGGGGGCCTGGAGCGAGCAGTACTTC; cdr3_aa: CSVEGGAWSEQYF; j_call: TRBJ2-7; clone_size: -; v_call: TRBV29-1; d_call: -
cdr3_nt: TGTGCCTGGGACAGGGACTATGGCTACACCTTC; cdr3_aa: CAWDRDYGYTF; j_call: TRBJ1-2; clone_size: -; v_call: TRBV30; d_call: TRBD1
cdr3_nt: TGCGCCAGCAGTGCCGCCTCTGGGGCCAACGTCCTGACTTTC; cdr3_aa: CASSAASGANVLTF; j_call: TRBJ2-6; clone_size: once; v_call: TRBV5-1; d_call: -
cdr3_nt: TGTGCCAGTAGTATAGATCTATCATGGATTCAGCCCCAGCATTTT; cdr3_aa: CASSIDLSWIQPQHF; j_call: TRBJ1-5; clone_size: -; v_call: TRBV19; d_call: -
cdr3_nt: TGTGCCAGCAGCTCCCCAGGGAGGGGGGTTGAAAAACTGTTTTTT; cdr3_aa: CASSSPGRGVEKLFF; j_call: TRBJ1-4; clone_size: -; v_call: TRBV11-2; d_call: -
cdr3_nt: TGTGCCAGCAGTTTAGGGATGGACAGGGAGAACACTGAAGCTTTCTTT; cdr3_aa: CASSLGMDRENTEAFF; j_call: TRBJ1-1; clone_size: -; v_call: TRBV27; d_call: TRBD1
cdr3_nt: TGCGCCAGCAGCTTGACTAGCGGTCAAACCTACGAGCAGTACTTC; cdr3_aa: CASSLTSGQTYEQYF; j_call: TRBJ2-7; clone_size: once; v_call: TRBV5-1; d_call: TRBD2
cdr3_nt: TGTGCCAGCAGTCGGGACAGGGGCCCAAAAGAAGCTTTCTTT; cdr3_aa: CASSRDRGPKEAFF; j_call: TRBJ1-1; clone_size: -; v_call: TRBV6-1; d_call: TRBD1
cdr3_nt: TGTGCCAGCAGAGGGGGACTAGCGGGGGTTGAGCAGTTCTTC; cdr3_aa: CASRGGLAGVEQFF; j_call: TRBJ2-1; clone_size: -; v_call: TRBV6-5; d_call: TRBD2
cdr3_nt: TGTGCCAGCAGCTCGGGACGGCTCTCTGGAAACACCATATATTTT; cdr3_aa: CASSSGRLSGNTIYF; j_call: TRBJ1-3; clone_size: -; v_call: TRBV5-8; d_call: -
cdr3_nt: TGTGCCAGCAGCCCGGACTGGACGAGCACAGATACGCAGTATTTT; cdr3_aa: CASSPDWTSTDTQYF; j_call: TRBJ2-3; clone_size: -; v_call: TRBV7-8; d_call: -
cdr3_nt: TGCGCCAGCAGCCAAGACAGGACCTCCTACGAGCAGTACTTC; cdr3_aa: CASSQDRTSYEQYF; j_call: TRBJ2-7; clone_size: -; v_call: TRBV4-3; d_call: -
cdr3_nt: TGTGCCAGCAGCCCAGACAGAGAGCCCCAGCATTTT; cdr3_aa: CASSPDREPQHF; j_call: TRBJ1-5; clone_size: -; v_call: TRBV7-9; d_call: -
cdr3_nt: TGTGCCAGCTCACCACCCTTGGGCATCCTTAACTATGGCTACACCTTC; cdr3_aa: CASSPPLGILNYGYTF; j_call: TRBJ1-2; clone_size: -; v_call: TRBV18; d_call: -
cdr3_nt: TGTGCCAGCAGGCACCCGGCCGGGACCGAAGCTTTCTTT; cdr3_aa: CASRHPAGTEAFF; j_call: TRBJ1-1; clone_size: few; v_call: TRBV27; d_call: -
cdr3_nt: TGCAGCGTTGCCGTGAACACTGAAGCTTTCTTT; cdr3_aa: CSVAVNTEAFF; j_call: TRBJ1-1; clone_size: -; v_call: TRBV29-1; d_call: -
cdr3_nt: TGCGCCAGCAGCCCTGGGACGGATGAAAAACTGTTTTTT; cdr3_aa: CASSPGTDEKLFF; j_call: TRBJ1-4; clone_size: -; v_call: TRBV5-1; d_call: -
cdr3_nt: TGTGCCAGCAGCTTAGGCAGGGGGATATACAATGAGCAGTTCTTC; cdr3_aa: CASSLGRGIYNEQFF; j_call: TRBJ2-1; clone_size: -; v_call: TRBV7-3; d_call: TRBD1
cdr3_nt: TGTGCCTGGCACAACCTTAACTATGGCTACACCTTC; cdr3_aa: CAWHNLNYGYTF; j_call: TRBJ1-2; clone_size: -; v_call: TRBV30; d_call: -
cdr3_nt: TGTGCCAGCAGCCGAATTGGGGCTTTCTTT; cdr3_aa: CASSRIGAFF; j_call: TRBJ1-1; clone_size: few; v_call: TRBV6-6; d_call: -
cdr3_nt: TGTGCCAGCAGTGGCGGACAGCTCTCCTATAATTCACCCCTCCACTTT; cdr3_aa: CASSGGQLSYNSPLHF; j_call: TRBJ1-6; clone_size: -; v_call: TRBV6-6; d_call: -